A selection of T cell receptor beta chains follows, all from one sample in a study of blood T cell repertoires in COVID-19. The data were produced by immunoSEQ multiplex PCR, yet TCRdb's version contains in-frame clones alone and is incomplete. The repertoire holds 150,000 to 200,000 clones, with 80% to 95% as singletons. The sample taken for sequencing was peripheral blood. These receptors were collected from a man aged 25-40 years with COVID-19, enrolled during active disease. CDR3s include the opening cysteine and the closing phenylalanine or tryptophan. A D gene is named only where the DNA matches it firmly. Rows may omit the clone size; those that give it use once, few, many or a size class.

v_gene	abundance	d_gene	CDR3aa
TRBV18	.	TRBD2	CASSPTLTETQLAGVSDEQFF
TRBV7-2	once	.	CASSLALTAYEQYF
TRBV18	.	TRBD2	CASSQTSGVTYEQYF
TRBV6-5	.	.	CAQSQGVNTEAFF
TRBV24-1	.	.	CATSLTGASGGGRQYF
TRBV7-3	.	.	CASSLTSWNTEAFF
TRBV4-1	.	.	CASSQAGIPYGYTF
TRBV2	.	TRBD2	CASSPSGANTGELFF
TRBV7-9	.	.	CASSLGASYEQYF
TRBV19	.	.	CASSPGGDTEAFF
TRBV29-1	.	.	CSVEDTREIFHNEQFF
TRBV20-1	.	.	CSASPTGGPYEQYF
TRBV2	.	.	CASSEVANYGYTF
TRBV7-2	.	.	CASSLGQAALSNMYF
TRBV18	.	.	CASSPQNSNQPQHF
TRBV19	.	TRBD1	CASSIGPPGQGHTGELFF
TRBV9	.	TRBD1	CASSVSTGADTQYF
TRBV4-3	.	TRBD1	CASSPQTGETYEQYF
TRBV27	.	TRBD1	CASSPGQWNYEQYF
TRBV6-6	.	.	CASSYMGGNYGYTF
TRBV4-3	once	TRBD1	CASSQDTGTGVWYTF
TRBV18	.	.	CASCQGIQETQYF
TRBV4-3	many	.	CASSQDRRQDGSEQYF
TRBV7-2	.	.	CASSPRRAGNEQFF
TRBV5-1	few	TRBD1	CASSLDWDRGYGYTF
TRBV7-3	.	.	CASSLTAGIIYEQYF
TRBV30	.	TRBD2	CAWGGVAGAGYEQYF
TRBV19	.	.	CASSIEQIAYTF
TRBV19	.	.	CASSLTEGPQYF
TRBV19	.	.	CASREDSMNTEAFF
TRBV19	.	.	CASSSNLGGYNEQFF
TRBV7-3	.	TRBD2	CASSLTDPRLAGAYNEQFF
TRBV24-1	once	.	CATSTGFTDTQYF
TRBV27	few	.	CATYASSYEQYF
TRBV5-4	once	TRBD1	CASSLGGRGSANYGYTF
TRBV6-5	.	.	CASRLSGSSYEQYF
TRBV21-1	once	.	CASSLRTSGLSYNEQFF
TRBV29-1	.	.	CSVGFESSGANVLTF
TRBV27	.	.	CASSLRWEGDTEAFF
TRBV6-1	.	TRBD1	CASSDNFVQGATDTQYF
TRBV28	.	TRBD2	CASSPTSEGTDTQYF
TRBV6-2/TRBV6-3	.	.	CASSLTSPITDTQYF
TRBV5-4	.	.	CASSLTGLTGELFF
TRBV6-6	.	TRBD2	CASSYGGGAYNEQFF
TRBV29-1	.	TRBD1	CSAAEGQGGIQYF